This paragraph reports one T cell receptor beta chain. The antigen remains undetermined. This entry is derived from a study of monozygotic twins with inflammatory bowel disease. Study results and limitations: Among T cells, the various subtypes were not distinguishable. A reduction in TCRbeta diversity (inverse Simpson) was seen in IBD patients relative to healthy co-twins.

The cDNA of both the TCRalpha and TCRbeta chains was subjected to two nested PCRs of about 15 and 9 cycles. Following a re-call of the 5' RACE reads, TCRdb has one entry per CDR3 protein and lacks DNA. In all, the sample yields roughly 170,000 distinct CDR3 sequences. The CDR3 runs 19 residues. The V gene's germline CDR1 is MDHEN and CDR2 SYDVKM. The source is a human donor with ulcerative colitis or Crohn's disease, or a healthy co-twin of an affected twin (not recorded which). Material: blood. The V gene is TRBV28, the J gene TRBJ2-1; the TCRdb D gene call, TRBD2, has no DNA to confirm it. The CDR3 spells CASSAQGLAGKSSYNEQFF.